This entry describes one T cell receptor (beta chain). What it binds is not known. This sample is part of a study of cytotoxic CD8 clonotypes in ibrutinib-treated CLL. Looking at the study overall: Included were about 11 relapsed/refractory and approximately 15 treatment-naive patients, of whom 17 were IGHV unmutated. Mean yields were approximately 270,000 productive templates and 80,000 to 95,000 productive rearrangements per sample.

Overall study findings and caveats: Progressing patients had sampling times that differed from those of sustained-remission patients.

The targeted sequencing depth was 1 in 200,000 to 1 in 1 million T cells. The data were produced by immunoSEQ multiplex PCR, yet TCRdb's version contains in-frame clones alone and is incomplete. The table lists around 150,000 clones, roughly 80% of them singletons, with roughly 1.9% in the top ten. The CDR3 has 14 residues. V shed 6 bases, J shed 8 bases, and the junction held 6 bases outside the gene matches. From germline, CDR1 is ENHRY and CDR2 SYGVKD. This chain connects TRBV10-3 to TRBJ1-4, with 10 positions matching TRBD1. This clonotype originated in a human donor with chronic lymphocytic leukemia. This specimen was PBMCs, taken after 12 months of ibrutinib treatment. The CDR3 loop is CAIRGTGVGEKLFF. The CDR3 DNA sequence: TGTGCCATCAGGGGGACAGGGGTCGGAGAAAAACTGTTTTTT.